The 5 T cell receptor beta chains in this list originate from one sample, sequenced in a study of blood T cell repertoires in COVID-19. Sequencing used immunoSEQ multiplex PCR; TCRdb keeps in-frame clones, though not all of them. Counted here are 150,000 or so clones, 70% to 90% occurring once; the ten biggest clones make up more than 7.5%. Sequencing was carried out using peripheral blood. Receptors originate from a woman in her sixties with COVID-19, enrolled during active disease.

V and J are TRBV4-1 and TRBJ2-1, with 10 bases identical to TRBD2. The CDR3 loop spans 19 amino acids. The junction had 18 bases not matched to a gene; V was cut back by 2 bases and J by 8 bases. Germline V gene data show CDR1 as MGHRA and CDR2 as YSYEKL. CDR3 sequence reads: CASSQIISGGARFEHEQFF. The CDR3 DNA reads TGCGCCAGCAGCCAAATTATCAGCGGGGGGGCCCGGTTTGAGCATGAGCAGTTCTTC.

V gene TRBV24-1 combines with J gene TRBJ1-2, with D possibly being TRBD1 (6 bases). Germline V gives CDR1 KGHDR, CDR2 SFDVKD. Trimming removed 5 bases from V and 7 bases from J, with 13 bases in between. The CDR3 runs to 13 residues. The CDR3 is CATSGGRGLGYTF. The CDR3, as DNA: TGTGCCACCAGTGGTGGCAGGGGTCTTGGCTACACCTTC.

The chain employs TRBV30 and TRBJ1-3; D is possibly TRBD1 (5 bases). Trimming removed 4 bases from V and 4 bases from J, with 17 bases in between. The CDR3 runs to 15 residues. Per germline, CDR1 GTSNPN and CDR2 SVGIG (reference sequence). The CDR3 protein is CAWTQRGGRGNTIYF. Here the CDR3 DNA reads TGTGCCTGGACCCAAAGGGGAGGAAGGGGAAACACCATATATTTT. The complete variable domain, with remaining parts taken from reference TRBV30 and TRBJ1-3, reads SQTIHQWPATLVQPVGSPLSLECTVEGTSNPNLYWYRQAAGRGLQLLFYSVGIGQISSEVPQNLSASRPQDRQFILSSKKLLLSDSGFYLCAWTQRGGRGNTIYFGEGSWLTVV.

The chain uses TRBV5-1 and TRBJ2-5; TRBD1 is a possible D gene (6 bases). V shed 3 bases and J shed 4 bases, with 16 bases lying between them. This CDR3 spans 15 amino acids. Germline CDR1 SGHRS, CDR2 YFSETQ. CDR3 loop: CASSSNRLRGETQYF. For the CDR3, the DNA is TGCGCCAGCAGCTCAAACCGTCTCAGGGGAGAGACCCAGTACTTC.

About this clone: Additional DNA sequences in this sample encode the identical CDR3. CDR3 sequence (DNA): TGTGCCACCAGCAGAGAAACCGGACAGAACACTGAAGCTTTCTTT. Its translation is CATSRETGQNTEAFF. This chain links TRBV15 with TRBJ1-1; the D gene is possibly TRBD1 (5 bases). The CDR3 loop spans 15 amino acids. V shed 0 bases and J shed 1 base, with 9 bases lying between them. CDR1 is LNHNV and CDR2 is YYDKDF in the germline V gene (reference sequence).